This T cell receptor beta chain was recorded in a study of PD-L1 blockade in urothelial cancer. CDR3 length equals 16 residues. Germline V gene lookup returns CDR1 MNHEY and CDR2 SMNVEV (reference sequence). The junction had 8 bases not matched to a gene; V was cut back by 6 bases and J by 0 bases. The data were produced by immunoSEQ multiplex PCR, yet TCRdb's version contains in-frame clones alone and is incomplete. The data contain about 80,000 clones, around 90% of them seen just once; the ten biggest clones take up around 5%. Sequencing was performed on PBMCs, taken around atezolizumab (anti-PD-L1) treatment. The TCR was taken from a woman in her seventies with urothelial cancer. The chain is built from TRBV27 and TRBJ2-3; TRBD2 agrees at 8 bases. In nucleotides, the CDR3 is TGTGCCAGCAGCGCGCTCCTAGCGGGTAGCACAGATACGCAGTATTTT. The encoded protein is CASSALLAGSTDTQYF.